Listed here are 26 T cell receptor beta chains from one sample, sequenced in a study of human T cells and chemical hapten exposure. From the RACE reads, TCRdb called clonotypes with MiXCR, one entry per CDR3 protein. The data show roughly 100,000 distinct CDR3 sequences, with approximately 10% seen just once and approximately 3.3% held by the top ten. Stated time point: pre-sensitization, week 0. The treatment was: therapeutic diphenylcyclopropenone sensitization with weekly scalp DPC. The starting material was whole blood, obtained in connection with sensitization to the hapten diphenylcyclopropenone (DPC). These receptors all come from a woman in her sixties or seventies with alopecia areata. Some clones in this sample may be carry-over from other donors' samples.

This clonotype was counted between two and nine times. The J gene is TRBJ1-2, the V gene TRBV20-1, with 7 positions matching TRBD1. The CDR3 consists of 14 residues. The V segment lost 1 base and the J segment 2 bases; nucleotides outside the gene matches: 4. Germline lookup yields CDR1 DFQATT and CDR2 SNEGSKA (reference sequence). DNA of the CDR3: TGCAGTGCTAGAGTCCTACAGGGGAACTATGGCTACACCTTC. Amino acids: CSARVLQGNYGYTF.

The chain couples TRBV5-4 to TRBJ2-2; D remains ambiguous. This CDR3 contains 12 residues. Germline CDR1 SGHNT, CDR2 YYREEE (reference sequence). The V end lost 1 base, the J end lost 6 bases, and 4 bases lay between the germline ends. CDR3 in DNA: TGTGCCAGCAGCTTGATTTCCGGGGAGCTGTTTTTT. Protein sequence: CASSLISGELFF.

This clonotype was seen at least ten times. The chain joins TRBV30 to TRBJ1-5; 9 bases align to TRBD1. Germline V gene data show CDR1 as GTSNPN and CDR2 as SVGIG (reference sequence). The CDR3 consists of 14 residues. V was pared by 2 bases and J by 9 bases, with 8 bases of the junction left unmatched. The CDR3 here is CAWSMTGGFTPQHF. The CDR3 bases are TGTGCCTGGAGTATGACAGGGGGGTTCACGCCCCAGCATTTT.

The CDR3 protein is CASSFSGGIIEQYF. For the CDR3, the DNA is TGTGCCAGCAGCTTCAGCGGGGGGATAATCGAGCAGTACTTC. This sequence joins TRBV7-2 and TRBJ2-7; 9 bases align to TRBD2. This CDR3 comprises 14 residues. Trimming at V came to 3 bases and at J to 6 bases, leaving 6 bases not matched to a gene. In germline, CDR1 is SGHTA, CDR2 FQGNSA.

This clonotype was seen at least ten times. The V gene is TRBV7-2, the J gene TRBJ1-5; D gene ambiguous. The CDR3 has 16 amino acids. Trimming pared 1 base from V and 7 bases from J, leaving 17 bases between. Germline CDR1 and CDR2: SGHTA and FQGNSA. This CDR3 reads CASSLGGGWRGQPQHF. The CDR3, as DNA: TGTGCCAGCAGCTTAGGGGGAGGCTGGCGAGGCCAGCCCCAGCATTTT.

This clonotype was counted at least ten times. The chain uses TRBV6-6 and TRBJ2-5, with 10 nucleotides matching TRBD2. CDR1 is MNHNY, CDR2 SVGAGI, per germline (reference sequence). V shed 5 bases and J 1 base; nucleotides not matched to a gene: 1. There are 14 residues in the CDR3. CDR3 DNA sequence: TGTGCCAGCAGTAGCGGGGGGGTCCAAGAGACCCAGTACTTC. It is translated as CASSSGGVQETQYF.

There are many counts of this clonotype. The CDR3 protein is CSAMVADTQYF. In DNA, the CDR3 is TGCAGCGCTATGGTGGCAGATACGCAGTATTTT. The genes are TRBV29-1 and TRBJ2-3; the D is unclear. Germline-derived CDR1 and CDR2 are SQVTM and ANQGSEA. Trimming cost V 7 bases and J 4 bases, with 9 bases left between them. This CDR3 contains 11 residues.

The V gene is TRBV20-1, the J gene TRBJ2-7; TRBD1 is a possible D gene (6 bases). Per germline, CDR1 DFQATT and CDR2 SNEGSKA (reference sequence). CDR3 length: 14 residues. Trimming shortened V by 6 bases and J by 3 bases, and 18 bases separated the two germline ends. The CDR3 region is CSASGTGRVYEQYF. As DNA, the CDR3 is TGCAGTGCCTCAGGAACAGGGCGAGTCTACGAGCAGTACTTC.

This clonotype was observed at least ten times. V usage is TRBV3-1 and J usage is TRBJ2-7; 9 bases fit TRBD2. With V trimmed by 3 bases and J by 5 bases, 14 bases remained unmatched. This CDR3 spans 17 amino acids. CDR1 and CDR2 from the germline V gene are LGHDT and YNNKEL (reference sequence). CDR3 DNA: TGTGCCAGCAGCCAGTACAACCTAGCGGGGACCCCTCACGAGCAGTACTTC. Its translation: CASSQYNLAGTPHEQYF.

This chain connects TRBV4-2 to TRBJ2-1; 7 nucleotides agree with TRBD2. Germline values: CDR1 LGHNA, CDR2 YNFKEQ. The CDR3 totals 16 residues. V shed 1 base, J shed 2 bases, and the junction held 5 bases outside the gene matches. The CDR3 is CASSQVGGGAYNEQFF. In DNA, the CDR3 is TGTGCCAGCAGCCAAGTAGGCGGGGGTGCCTACAATGAGCAGTTCTTC.

The chain employs TRBV7-3 and TRBJ2-2; D is possibly TRBD2 (6 bases). V was cut by 5 bases and J by 6 bases, with 16 bases left in between. The CDR3 is 15 amino acids. Germline lookup yields CDR1 SGHTA and CDR2 FQGTGA. CDR3 in amino acids: CASSPLALGAGELFF. The CDR3 bases are TGTGCCAGCAGCCCCCTAGCGTTAGGCGCCGGGGAGCTGTTTTTT.

The V and J genes are TRBV25-1 and TRBJ1-1; perhaps TRBD1 as D (6 bases). The CDR3 has 14 amino acids. Germline CDR1 reads MGHDK; CDR2 reads SYGVNS. V was trimmed by 4 bases and J by 8 bases, leaving 17 bases between them. CDR3 DNA sequence: TGTGCCAGCAGTGCCGCGGGACACCCCCCGGAAGCTTTCTTT. Amino acids: CASSAAGHPPEAFF.

The rearrangement links TRBV6-6 to TRBJ1-5; D unresolved. CDR3 length equals 14 residues. V lost 5 bases, J lost 6 bases, and 14 bases lay in between. Per germline, CDR1 MNHNY and CDR2 SVGAGI (reference sequence). In DNA, the CDR3 is TGTGCCAGCAGTCACCCGAGTGCGGGTCAGCCCCAGCATTTT. It translates to CASSHPSAGQPQHF.

In this sample, this clonotype turned up many times. The chain uses TRBV3-1 and TRBJ2-5, with 12 bases matching TRBD2. CDR1 and CDR2 (germline): LGHDT, YNNKEL (reference sequence). Trimming at V came to 1 base and at J to 3 bases, leaving 0 bases not matched to a gene. The CDR3 has 15 residues. For the CDR3, the DNA is TGTGCCAGCAGCCAAGGGACTAGCGGGGAAGAGACCCAGTACTTC. Its translation is CASSQGTSGEETQYF.

In the case of this clonotype: This may be a read error, as it is one base from a much larger clone. The chain has TRBV11-2 and TRBJ1-1, with D uncertain. This CDR3 is 15 amino acids long. Germline loops: CDR1 SGHAT, CDR2 FQNNGV. CDR3 in DNA: TGTGCCTGCAGCTTCCCTGGGGAGGGAGGAACTGAAGCTTTCTTT. This encodes CACSFPGEGGTEAFF.

This clonotype has more than one count but fewer than ten. This chain uses TRBV27 with TRBJ1-6, with D possibly being TRBD1 (6 bases). V shed 6 bases and J shed 9 bases, with 15 bases lying between them. Germline V lookup: CDR1 MNHEY, CDR2 SMNVEV (reference sequence). The CDR3 spans 14 residues. The CDR3 DNA reads as TGTGCCAGCAGGAGAACAGGGTTTGGTTCACCCCTCCACTTT. It yields the protein CASRRTGFGSPLHF.

This clonotype has ten or more counts. The chain is built from TRBV2 and TRBJ1-3, with unresolved D. Per germline, CDR1 SNHLY and CDR2 FYNNEI. Trimming removed 2 bases at V and 3 bases at J, with 11 bases between. This CDR3 contains 15 residues. In DNA, the CDR3 is TGTGCCAGCAGTGAATCACGGGGAGGTGGAAACACCATATATTTT. It specifies CASSESRGGGNTIYF.

Only a few counts were recorded for this clonotype. The chain has TRBV5-1 and TRBJ2-3; 8 bases line up with TRBD1. Trimming took 4 bases from V and 7 from J; bases not matched to a gene: 14. CDR1 and CDR2 from the germline V gene are SGHRS and YFSETQ. The CDR3 length is 16 residues. The CDR3: CASSQNGDRGWNTQYF. The CDR3 coding sequence is TGCGCCAGCAGCCAGAATGGCGACAGGGGATGGAATACGCAGTATTTT.

This clonotype was observed at least ten times. V is TRBV23-1 and J is TRBJ2-1, with 8 bases fitting TRBD2. TRBV23-1 is an ORF; its function is uncertain. The CDR3 sequence is 14 residues long. V trimming: 11 bases; J trimming: 4 bases; junction bases outside the gene matches: 10. The CDR3 is CASGGGRWYNEQFF. The CDR3 region has the DNA TGCGCCTCCGGCGGGGGGCGGTGGTACAATGAGCAGTTCTTC.

Ten or more counts support this clonotype. The V call is TRBV11-2, the J call TRBJ1-6; TRBD1 matches at 7 bases. From germline, CDR1 is SGHAT and CDR2 FQNNGV. V trimming: 1 base; J trimming: 0 bases; junction bases outside the gene matches: 12. The CDR3 contains 20 residues. The DNA for the CDR3 is TGTGCCAGCAGCTTAGCGGAAGGGGGACAGAAGAGCTCCTATAATTCACCCCTCCACTTT. Translated, it gives CASSLAEGGQKSSYNSPLHF.

The genes are TRBV7-2 and TRBJ2-7; 13 nucleotides match TRBD2. With 5 bases clipped from V and 3 bases from J, the junction kept 4 bases outside the gene matches. This CDR3 comprises 15 residues. Germline V gives CDR1 SGHTA, CDR2 FQGNSA. The CDR3 DNA is TGTGCCAGCAGCCGGACTAGCGGGAGCTTCTACGAGCAGTACTTC. The encoded protein is CASSRTSGSFYEQYF. Full variable domain (missing parts from reference TRBV7-2 and TRBJ2-7): GAGVSQSPSNKVTEKGKDVELRCDPISGHTALYWYRQSLGQGLEFLIYFQGNSAPDKSGLPSDRFSAERTGGSVSTLTIQRTQQEDSAVYLCASSRTSGSFYEQYFGPGTRLTVT.

This clonotype was seen repeatedly, ten times or more. This sequence joins TRBV3-1 and TRBJ2-7, with a weak D call TRBD1 (6 bases). This CDR3 has 14 amino acids. V dropped 4 bases and J dropped 2 bases, with 12 bases sitting between them. Germline V lookup: CDR1 LGHDT, CDR2 YNNKEL (reference sequence). DNA of the CDR3: TGTGCCAGCAGCCCCAGGGGATATCCCTACGAGCAGTACTTC. Protein sequence: CASSPRGYPYEQYF.

Note on this clonotype: Just one base apart from a much larger clone, this may be a read error. This chain connects TRBV20-1 to TRBJ2-1; 7 bases fit TRBD2. Unmatched junction bases numbered 9, after V lost 6 bases and J lost 1 base. CDR3 length: 15 residues. Germline assignment: CDR1 DFQATT and CDR2 SNEGSKA (reference sequence). CDR3 nucleotide sequence: TGCAGTGCCACCAGCGGGGACGGGTCCTACAATGAGCAGTTCTTC. Translation gives CSATSGDGSYNEQFF.

This clonotype turned up a few times. This chain connects TRBV5-1 to TRBJ2-3; either TRBD1 or TRBD2 may fit D (5 bases each). The germline V gene has CDR1 SGHRS and CDR2 YFSETQ. This CDR3 has 15 amino acids. V was shortened by 4 bases and J by 2 bases, with 14 bases between the two germline ends. CDR3 nucleotides: TGCGCCAGCAGCCACGACGGGACCGTCACAGATACGCAGTATTTT. Amino acids: CASSHDGTVTDTQYF. The full variable domain, rest sourced from reference TRBV5-1 and TRBJ2-3, is KAGVTQTPRYLIKTRGQQVTLSCSPISGHRSVSWYQQTPGQGLQFLFEYFSETQRNKGNFPGRFSGRQFSNSRSEMNVSTLELGDSALYLCASSHDGTVTDTQYFGPGTRLTVL.

In this sample, this clonotype turned up many times. J is TRBJ2-1 and V is TRBV5-1; D gene uncertain. The V end was cut by 0 bases, the J end by 7 bases, with 5 bases between. Germline V CDR1 and CDR2: SGHRS, YFSETQ. The CDR3 length is 12 residues. CDR3 in amino acids: CASSLGGNEQFF. The CDR3 DNA sequence: TGCGCCAGCAGCTTGGGGGGAAATGAGCAGTTCTTC.

The chain couples TRBV19 to TRBJ1-2; D gene unclear. The CDR3 totals 11 residues. The ends were cut back, 5 bases at V and 6 bases at J, with 7 bases in the middle. Germline CDR1 and CDR2: LNHDA and SQIVND (reference sequence). The CDR3 coding sequence is TGTGCCAGTAGTTCCTGGAATGGCTACACCTTC. Residues: CASSSWNGYTF.